The rows below give T cell receptor beta chains drawn from one sample of a study of T cell repertoires in breast cancer. TCRdb re-derived calls from the emulsion pairing reads in MiXCR, one entry per CDR3 protein. The sample shows some 37,000 distinct CDR3 sequences, 45% of them seen only once. The sample was CD8+ T cells. These receptor sequences come from a pool of human donors with breast cancer or a healthy control (not recorded which). The CDR3 runs from the conserved cysteine through the conserved F or W. The D gene is left open where the match is weak. Clone size is not always given. Where it is, it says once, few, many or a class for expanded clones.

d_gene	v_gene	abundance	j_gene	CDR3nt	CDR3aa
NA	TRBV2	NA	TRBJ2-3	TGTGCCAGCAGTGACCAGCGGCCCGGCACAGATACGCAGTATTTT	CASSDQRPGTDTQYF
NA	TRBV28	many	TRBJ2-1	TGTGCCAGCACGGATCAGGGCCGCCGGCAGTTCTTC	CASTDQGRRQFF
NA	TRBV2	NA	TRBJ2-1	TGTGCCAGACTAACGAGGGAGCAGTTCTTC	CARLTREQFF
NA	TRBV20-1	few	TRBJ2-7	TGCAGTGCTAGAGATGGCGCAGGGGGGAAAGACGAGCAGTACTTC	CSARDGAGGKDEQYF
TRBD1	TRBV6-1	few	TRBJ1-5	TGTGCCAGCAGCCGACAGGGGCTGACCAATCAGCCCCAGCATTTT	CASSRQGLTNQPQHF
TRBD1	TRBV7-9	few	TRBJ1-1	TGTGCCAGCAGTTCCCGGGACAGTCTATCAGAAGCTTTCTTT	CASSSRDSLSEAFF
TRBD1	TRBV6-5	NA	TRBJ2-7	TGTGCCAGCAGTTACTCGGGAGGGACAGGGGATCGGCAGTACTTC	CASSYSGGTGDRQYF
NA	TRBV20-1	NA	TRBJ2-4	TGCAGTGCTAGAGATACAGGGAACAACATTCAGTACTTC	CSARDTGNNIQYF
NA	TRBV27	many	TRBJ1-1	TGTGCCAGCAGTACCTTGGGGAACACTGAAGCTTTCTTT	CASSTLGNTEAFF
NA	TRBV7-9	few	TRBJ2-5	TGTGCCAGCAGCTTACTTGGAGAGACCCAGTACTTC	CASSLLGETQYF
NA	TRBV11-2	NA	TRBJ1-1	TGTGCCAGCAGCTTAGCATCCACGGTTACTAACACTGAAGCTTTCTTT	CASSLASTVTNTEAFF
NA	TRBV12-3/TRBV12-4	few	TRBJ1-1	TGTGCCAGCCGCCTTCAGGGAGGGAGAAAGTCTGAAGCTTTCTTT	CASRLQGGRKSEAFF
TRBD1	TRBV18	NA	TRBJ1-1	TGTGCCAGCTCACCCAACAGGGGAATAGTCGATCGGAACACTGAAGCTTTCTTT	CASSPNRGIVDRNTEAFF
NA	TRBV27	NA	TRBJ1-1	TGTGCCAGCAGGGGGGAGGAGGGAGGGACGGCTTTCTTT	CASRGEEGGTAFF
NA	TRBV20-1	once	TRBJ2-7	TGCAGTGCCAGGAGAGTGACAGGCTACGAGCAGTACTTC	CSARRVTGYEQYF
NA	TRBV20-1	NA	TRBJ1-1	TGCAGTGCTGGGGACACTGAAGCTTTCTTT	CSAGDTEAFF
NA	TRBV6-2/TRBV6-3	NA	TRBJ2-1	TGTGCCAGCAGTTCGTGGCGGGACGAGCAGTTCTTC	CASSSWRDEQFF
NA	TRBV19	NA	TRBJ2-7	TGTGCCAGTAGTATAGCCGACGGAACCTACGAGCAGTACTTC	CASSIADGTYEQYF
NA	TRBV7-8	few	TRBJ1-2	TGTGCCAGCAGCCTAAAAGAGGGCATAAGCTATGGCTACACCTTC	CASSLKEGISYGYTF
TRBD2	TRBV5-4	NA	TRBJ2-3	TGTGCCAGCAGCCCCCTGTATTCTACAGCGGGAGGGTTGTACGATACGCAGTATTTT	CASSPLYSTAGGLYDTQYF
NA	TRBV4-1	few	TRBJ2-1	TGCGCCAGCAGCCAAGCGGGCGTTAATGAGCAGTTCTTC	CASSQAGVNEQFF
TRBD1	TRBV10-2	few	TRBJ1-1	TGCGCCAGCAGGAGACAGGGGGTGACTGAAGCTTTCTTT	CASRRQGVTEAFF
TRBD1	TRBV7-9	NA	TRBJ1-1	TGTGCCAGCAGCTTAGGACCCAACACGGGGACAGTGAACACTGAAGCTTTCTTT	CASSLGPNTGTVNTEAFF
NA	TRBV25-1	NA	TRBJ2-7	TGTGCCAGCAGCGGCTCTCCCGGGACGGCCTATTACGAGCAGTACTTC	CASSGSPGTAYYEQYF
NA	TRBV6-1	NA	TRBJ2-1	TGTGCCAGCAGTTTAGCGTCTAGCTCCTACAATGAGCAGTTCTTC	CASSLASSSYNEQFF
TRBD2	TRBV20-1	NA	TRBJ2-7	TGCAGTGCTAGCGGACTAGCGTCTACGGGTGAGCAGTACTTC	CSASGLASTGEQYF
NA	TRBV20-1	NA	TRBJ1-1	TGCAGTGCTAGAGATGATGGGACGGCAGCCAGAGAAGCTTTCTTT	CSARDDGTAAREAFF
TRBD2	TRBV7-2	NA	TRBJ2-3	TGTGCCAGCAGCTTTAGCGGGAGGGGTGATACGCAGTATTTT	CASSFSGRGDTQYF
NA	TRBV6-2/TRBV6-3	NA	TRBJ2-3	TGTGCCAGCAGTAAAGGTTACACAGATACGCAGTATTTT	CASSKGYTDTQYF
TRBD2	TRBV27	NA	TRBJ2-1	TGTGCCAGCAGTTCCCCGGGTGCGGGAGCCAATGAGCAGTTCTTC	CASSSPGAGANEQFF
TRBD1	TRBV7-2	NA	TRBJ1-4	TGTGCCAGCAGCTTAGAGGCGGGAGACAGGGGCGGGGAACTGTTTTTT	CASSLEAGDRGGELFF
NA	TRBV7-9	once	TRBJ1-3	TGTGCCGGCAGGGACTCTGGAAACACCATATATTTT	CAGRDSGNTIYF
NA	TRBV7-9	once	TRBJ2-7	TGTGCCAGCAGCCGGGGGAGTTCCTACAAGCAGTACTTC	CASSRGSSYKQYF
TRBD1	TRBV28	few	TRBJ1-4	TGTGCCAGCAGTCAACAGGGGGCGAATGAAAAACTGTTTTTT	CASSQQGANEKLFF
NA	TRBV5-1	few	TRBJ1-4	TGCGCCAGCATGCCGGGACTTACAACTAATGAAAAACTGTTTTTT	CASMPGLTTNEKLFF
TRBD1	TRBV20-1	many	TRBJ2-5	TGCAGTGCTACCTATCTGGGACAGCAAGAGACCCAGTACTTC	CSATYLGQQETQYF
NA	TRBV20-1	few	TRBJ1-1	TGCAGTGCCCCCTGGGGGCATGGTGAAGCTTTCTTT	CSAPWGHGEAFF
NA	TRBV6-2/TRBV6-3	many	TRBJ1-6	TGTGCCAGCAGTTATGACCCTAATTCACCCCTCCACTTT	CASSYDPNSPLHF
NA	TRBV28	NA	TRBJ1-1	TGTGCCAGCAGTTGGGGTAGGAAGGAGAAGAACACTGAAGCTTTCTTT	CASSWGRKEKNTEAFF
NA	TRBV6-1	many	TRBJ2-7	TGTGCCAGCAGTGCCCGGGACGGCTACGAGCAGTACTTC	CASSARDGYEQYF
TRBD1	TRBV7-3	NA	TRBJ2-7	TGTGCCAGCAGCCCCACCGGGACAGGGGTTTACGAGCAGTACTTC	CASSPTGTGVYEQYF
NA	TRBV7-2	NA	TRBJ2-5	TGTGCCAGCAGCTTACGGCGGGATCAAGAGACCCAGTACTTC	CASSLRRDQETQYF
NA	TRBV12-3/TRBV12-4	few	TRBJ2-7	TGTGCCAGCAGTGATAACTCCAACTACGAGCAGTACTTC	CASSDNSNYEQYF
TRBD1	TRBV27	NA	TRBJ1-6	TGTGCCAGCAGTTTAGGACAGGAGTATTCACCCCTCCACTTT	CASSLGQEYSPLHF
NA	TRBV13	NA	TRBJ2-7	TGTGCCAGCAGCTTTCGGGGTTCATCATCCTACGAGCAGTACTTC	CASSFRGSSSYEQYF
NA	TRBV4-2	NA	TRBJ1-1	TGTGCCAGCAGCCAAGGGTTCGGCTGGGGGAGCACTGAAGCTTTCTTT	CASSQGFGWGSTEAFF
TRBD2	TRBV7-9	few	TRBJ2-7	TGTGCCAGCAGCCCTGGGGGGGTAGGGAACGAGCAGTACTTC	CASSPGGVGNEQYF
TRBD2	TRBV27	NA	TRBJ2-3	TGTGCCAGCAGTTTAAGGTCCTTGGGGACTACAGACACGGATACGCAGTATTTT	CASSLRSLGTTDTDTQYF
TRBD1	TRBV20-1	NA	TRBJ1-1	TGCAGTGCTAGAGCCGGGCCATCCATCCGCGGAACAGGGGTGAGCACTGAAGCTTTCTTT	CSARAGPSIRGTGVSTEAFF
NA	TRBV11-2	NA	TRBJ2-1	TGTGCCAGCAGCTTAGGTTTCTACAATGAGCAGTTCTTC	CASSLGFYNEQFF
TRBD2	TRBV6-1	NA	TRBJ2-5	TGTGCCAGCAGTGCGGGACTAGCGGGCTTTCAAGAGACCCAGTACTTC	CASSAGLAGFQETQYF
NA	TRBV6-1	NA	TRBJ1-2	TGTGCCAGCAGCCGAAGGGGAGACATTTATGGCTACACCTTC	CASSRRGDIYGYTF
NA	TRBV7-9	NA	TRBJ2-7	TGTGCCAGCAGCTTATCTGGGAGCTCCTACGAGCAGTACTTC	CASSLSGSSYEQYF
NA	TRBV6-2/TRBV6-3	NA	TRBJ2-2	TGTGCCAGCAGTTACAATACCGGGGAGCTGTTTTTT	CASSYNTGELFF
TRBD2	TRBV28	many	TRBJ2-1	TGTGCCAGCAGGACTAGCGGCAAAGTCAATGAGCAGTTCTTC	CASRTSGKVNEQFF
NA	TRBV19	NA	TRBJ1-5	TGTGCCAGTAGTATGTATAGGGATAGCAATCAGCCCCAGCATTTT	CASSMYRDSNQPQHF
NA	TRBV5-1	few	TRBJ1-2	TGCGCCAGCAGCTTGGACGCGGTTGGCTACACCTTC	CASSLDAVGYTF
TRBD1	TRBV10-1	many	TRBJ1-2	TGCGCCAGCAGTGAGTCACAGGGGTATGGCTACACCTTC	CASSESQGYGYTF
NA	TRBV18	NA	TRBJ1-1	TGTGCCAGCTCACCTCAGAAGAACACTGAAGCTTTCTTT	CASSPQKNTEAFF